The TCR beta chain under discussion was sequenced for a study of cytomegalovirus exposure and HLA in healthy donors. PCR was performed using 60 Vbeta and 13 Jbeta primers. Profiled with immunoSEQ multiplex PCR; TCRdb holds only in-frame clones, not every one. The sample is made up of about 140,000 clones, and the top ten hold 0.96% of it. Findings of the study overall: Sequencing artifact likely explains a cluster of highly shared sequence variants.

About this clone itself: What it binds is not known.

This CDR3 is 13 amino acids long. CDR1 is SGHRS, CDR2 YFSETQ, per germline. V lost 5 bases and J 0 bases, leaving 8 bases between the germline ends. What was sequenced was PBMCs. V and J are TRBV5-1 and TRBJ1-1; D gene ambiguous. The sequence came from a male donor in good health and CMV-seronegative. For the CDR3, the DNA is TGCGCCAGCAGACAAACAGTGAACACTGAAGCTTTCTTT. This encodes CASRQTVNTEAFF.